This TCR beta chain emerged from a study of cytomegalovirus exposure and HLA in healthy donors. Findings of the study overall: The records held CMV serostatus as the only immune exposure information.

Vbeta (60) and Jbeta (13) primers were used in the PCR. TCRdb's copy holds only in-frame clones and misses some; the assay was immunoSEQ multiplex PCR. The table includes about 94,000 clones, over 65% detected once. Unmatched junction bases numbered 15, after V lost 4 bases and J lost 1 base. The CDR3 totals 19 residues. The germline V gene encodes CDR1 SGHTS and CDR2 YDEGEE. Note on this clone: The antigen is not known.

The receptor's source is a young man in good health and CMV-seronegative. The chain employs TRBV5-8 and TRBJ2-5; TRBD2 aligns across 11 bases. Sequencing was carried out using PBMCs. CDR3 in DNA: TGTGCCAGCAGCCAGGGGGGACTAGCGGCGGGGCTTACCCAAGAGACCCAGTACTTC. Translating gives CASSQGGLAAGLTQETQYF.